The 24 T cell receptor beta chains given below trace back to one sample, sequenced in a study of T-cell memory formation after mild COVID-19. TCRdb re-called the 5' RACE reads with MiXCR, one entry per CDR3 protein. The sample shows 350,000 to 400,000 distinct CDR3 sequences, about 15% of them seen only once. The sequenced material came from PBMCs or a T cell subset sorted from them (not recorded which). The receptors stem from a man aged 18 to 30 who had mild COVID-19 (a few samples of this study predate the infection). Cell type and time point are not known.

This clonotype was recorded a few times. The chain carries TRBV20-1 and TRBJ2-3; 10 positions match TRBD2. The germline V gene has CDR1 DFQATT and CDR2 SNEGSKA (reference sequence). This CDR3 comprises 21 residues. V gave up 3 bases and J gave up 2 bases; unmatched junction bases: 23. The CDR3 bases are TGCAGTGCTAGTCCTCTGGGTAGCGGGGGGCCGCCGGGTGGTGCCACAGATACGCAGTATTTT. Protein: CSASPLGSGGPPGGATDTQYF.

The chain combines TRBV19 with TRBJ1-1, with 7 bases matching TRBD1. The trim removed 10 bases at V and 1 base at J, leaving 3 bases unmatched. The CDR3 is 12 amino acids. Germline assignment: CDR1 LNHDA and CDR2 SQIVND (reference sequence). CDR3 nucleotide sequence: TGTGCCATTCGACAGGGGAACACTGAAGCTTTCTTT. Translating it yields CAIRQGNTEAFF.

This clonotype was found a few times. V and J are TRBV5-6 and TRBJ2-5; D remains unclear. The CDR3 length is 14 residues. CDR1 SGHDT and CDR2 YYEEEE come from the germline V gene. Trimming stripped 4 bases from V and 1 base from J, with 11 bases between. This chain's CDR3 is CASSLPPGQETQYF. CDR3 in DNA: TGTGCCAGCAGCCTTCCGCCAGGCCAAGAGACCCAGTACTTC.

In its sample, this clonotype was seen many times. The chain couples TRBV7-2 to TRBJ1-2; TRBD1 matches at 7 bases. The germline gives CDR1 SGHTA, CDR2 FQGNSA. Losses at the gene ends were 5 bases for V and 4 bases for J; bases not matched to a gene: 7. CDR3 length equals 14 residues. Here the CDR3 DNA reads TGTGCCAGCAGCCCTACAGGGGCCCTCTATGGCTACACCTTC. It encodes CASSPTGALYGYTF.

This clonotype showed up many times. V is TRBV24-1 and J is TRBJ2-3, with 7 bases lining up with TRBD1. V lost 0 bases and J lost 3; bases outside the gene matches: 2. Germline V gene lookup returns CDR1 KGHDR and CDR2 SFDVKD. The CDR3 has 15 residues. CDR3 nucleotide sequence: TGTGCCACCAGTGATTTGGGCAGGGGGACAGATACGCAGTATTTT. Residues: CATSDLGRGTDTQYF.

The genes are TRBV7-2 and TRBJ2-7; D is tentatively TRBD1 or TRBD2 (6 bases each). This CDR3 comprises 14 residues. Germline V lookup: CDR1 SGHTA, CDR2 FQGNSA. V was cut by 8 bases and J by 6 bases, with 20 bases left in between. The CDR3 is CASGPGTLGGEQYF. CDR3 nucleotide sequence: TGTGCCAGCGGACCCGGGACTCTAGGGGGCGAGCAGTACTTC.

CDR3 nucleotides: TGCAGTGCTAGAACAGGGCCAAGCACAGATACGCAGTATTTT. Translating it yields CSARTGPSTDTQYF. This sequence joins TRBV20-1 and TRBJ2-3; maybe TRBD1 (6 bases). Trimming shortened V by 2 bases and J by 0 bases, and 9 bases separated the two germline ends. Germline V gene lookup returns CDR1 DFQATT and CDR2 SNEGSKA (reference sequence). This CDR3 has 14 residues.

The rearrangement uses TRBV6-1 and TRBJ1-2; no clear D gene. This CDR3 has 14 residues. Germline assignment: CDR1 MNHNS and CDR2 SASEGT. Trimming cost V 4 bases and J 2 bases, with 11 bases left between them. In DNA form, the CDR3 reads TGTGCCAGCAGTGGCGGACGATTGAACTATGGCTACACCTTC. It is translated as CASSGGRLNYGYTF.

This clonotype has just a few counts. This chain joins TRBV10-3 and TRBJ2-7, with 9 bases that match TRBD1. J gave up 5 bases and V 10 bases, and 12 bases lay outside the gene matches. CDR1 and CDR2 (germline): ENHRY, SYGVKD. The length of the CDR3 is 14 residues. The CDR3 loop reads CATTETGGANEQYV. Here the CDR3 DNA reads TGTGCCACCACTGAGACAGGGGGAGCGAACGAGCAGTACGTC.

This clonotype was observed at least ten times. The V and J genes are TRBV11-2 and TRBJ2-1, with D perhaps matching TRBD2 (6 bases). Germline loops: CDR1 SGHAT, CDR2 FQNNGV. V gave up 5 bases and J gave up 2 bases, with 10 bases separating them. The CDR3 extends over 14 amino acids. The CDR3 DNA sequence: TGTGCCAGCAGCCGAGCGGGCGCCTACAATGAGCAGTTCTTC. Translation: CASSRAGAYNEQFF.

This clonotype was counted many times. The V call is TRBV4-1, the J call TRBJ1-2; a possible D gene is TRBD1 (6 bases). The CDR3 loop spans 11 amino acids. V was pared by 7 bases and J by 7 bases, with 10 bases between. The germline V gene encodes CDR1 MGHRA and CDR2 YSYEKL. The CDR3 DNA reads TGCGCCAGCAAGGGGGGCCTTGGCTACACCTTC. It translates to CASKGGLGYTF.

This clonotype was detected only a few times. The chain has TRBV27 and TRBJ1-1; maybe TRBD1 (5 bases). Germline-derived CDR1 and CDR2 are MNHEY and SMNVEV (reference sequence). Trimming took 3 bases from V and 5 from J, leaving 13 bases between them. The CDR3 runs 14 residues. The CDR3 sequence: CASSFRWGLTEAFF. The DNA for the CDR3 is TGTGCCAGCAGTTTTAGGTGGGGGTTAACTGAAGCTTTCTTT.

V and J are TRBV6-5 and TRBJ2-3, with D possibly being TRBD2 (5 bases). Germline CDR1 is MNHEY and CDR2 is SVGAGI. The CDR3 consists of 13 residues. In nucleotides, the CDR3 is TGTGCTGGCCGGGGTGCTAGCACAGATACGCAGTATTTT. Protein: CAGRGASTDTQYF.

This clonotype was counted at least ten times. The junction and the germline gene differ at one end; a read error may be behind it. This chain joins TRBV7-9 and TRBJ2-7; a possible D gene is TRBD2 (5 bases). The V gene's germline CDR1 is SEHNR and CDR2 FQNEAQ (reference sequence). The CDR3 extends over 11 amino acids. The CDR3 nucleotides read TGTGCCAGCAGTCCACGGCTAGCTCAGACTTTC. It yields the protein CASSPRLAQTF.

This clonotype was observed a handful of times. The CDR3 here is CSARSVSGLEQFF. CDR3 DNA: TGCAGTGCTAGATCCGTCAGCGGGCTAGAGCAGTTCTTC. This chain joins TRBV20-1 and TRBJ2-1, with D possibly being TRBD2 (6 bases). The CDR3 totals 13 residues. Germline CDR1 and CDR2: DFQATT and SNEGSKA (reference sequence). Trimming shortened V by 2 bases and J by 10 bases, and 15 bases separated the two germline ends.

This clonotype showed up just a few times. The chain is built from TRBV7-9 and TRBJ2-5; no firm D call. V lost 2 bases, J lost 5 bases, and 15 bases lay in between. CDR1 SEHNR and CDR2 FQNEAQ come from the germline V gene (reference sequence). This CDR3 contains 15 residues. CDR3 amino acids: CASSLRTRTEETQYF. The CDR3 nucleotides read TGTGCCAGCAGCTTAAGAACCAGGACGGAGGAGACCCAGTACTTC.

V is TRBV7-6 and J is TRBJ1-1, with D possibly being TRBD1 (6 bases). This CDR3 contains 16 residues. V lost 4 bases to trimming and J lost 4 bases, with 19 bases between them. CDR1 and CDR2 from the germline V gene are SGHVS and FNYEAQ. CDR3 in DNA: TGTGCCAGCAGCTCCACAGGGACCCAAGGGAGCACTGAAGCTTTCTTT. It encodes CASSSTGTQGSTEAFF.

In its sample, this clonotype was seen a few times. The CDR3 nucleotides are TGTGCCAGCAGCCTTGGGACAAACCTTTCACCCCTCCACTTT. Its translation is CASSLGTNLSPLHF. This sequence joins TRBV4-2 and TRBJ1-6, with TRBD1 as a possible D gene (6 bases). The V and J ends lost 4 bases and 9 bases respectively, with 13 bases between them. Germline values: CDR1 LGHNA, CDR2 YNFKEQ. The CDR3 length is 14 residues.

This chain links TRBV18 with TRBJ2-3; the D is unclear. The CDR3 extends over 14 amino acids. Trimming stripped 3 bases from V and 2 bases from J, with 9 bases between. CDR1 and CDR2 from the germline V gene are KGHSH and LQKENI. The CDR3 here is CASSPRKDTDTQYF. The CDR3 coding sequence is TGTGCCAGCTCACCCCGGAAGGACACAGATACGCAGTATTTT.

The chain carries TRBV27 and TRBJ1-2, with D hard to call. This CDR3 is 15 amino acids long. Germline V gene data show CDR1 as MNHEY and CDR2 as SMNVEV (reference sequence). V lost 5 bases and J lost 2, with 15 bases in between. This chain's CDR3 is CASSPEGRYNYGYTF. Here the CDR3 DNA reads TGTGCCAGCAGTCCGGAGGGCAGATACAACTATGGCTACACCTTC.

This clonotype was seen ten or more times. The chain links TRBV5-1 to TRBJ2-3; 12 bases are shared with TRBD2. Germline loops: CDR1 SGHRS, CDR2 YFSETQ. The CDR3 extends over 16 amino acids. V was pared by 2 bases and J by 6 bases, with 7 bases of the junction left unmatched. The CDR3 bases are TGCGCCAGCAGCTTTGGACTAGCGGGGTCCGGGGATACGCAGTATTTT. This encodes CASSFGLAGSGDTQYF.

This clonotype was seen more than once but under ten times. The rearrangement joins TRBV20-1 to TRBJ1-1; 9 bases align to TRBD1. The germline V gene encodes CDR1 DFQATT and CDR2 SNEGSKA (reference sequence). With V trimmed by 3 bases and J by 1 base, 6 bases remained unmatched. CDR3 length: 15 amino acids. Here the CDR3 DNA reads TGCAGTGCTAGGGGGACAGGGATTGGGAACACTGAAGCTTTCTTT. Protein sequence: CSARGTGIGNTEAFF.

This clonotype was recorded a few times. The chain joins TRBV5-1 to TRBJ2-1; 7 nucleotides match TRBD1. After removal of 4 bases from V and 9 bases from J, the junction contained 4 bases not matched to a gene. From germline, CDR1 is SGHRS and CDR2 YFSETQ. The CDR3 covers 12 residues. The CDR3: CASSTTGSEQFF. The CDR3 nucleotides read TGCGCCAGCAGCACGACAGGGAGTGAGCAGTTCTTC.

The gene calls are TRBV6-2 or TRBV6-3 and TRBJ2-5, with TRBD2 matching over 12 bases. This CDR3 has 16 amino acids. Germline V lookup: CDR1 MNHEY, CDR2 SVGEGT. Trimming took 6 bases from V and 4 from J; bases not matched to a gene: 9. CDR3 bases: TGTGCCAGCAGACCTACACTAGCGGGGGGTTTAGAGACCCAGTACTTC. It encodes CASRPTLAGGLETQYF.